The clone carrying this TCR beta chain was seen more than once but under ten times. The data are from a study of T cell repertoires in cytomegalovirus infection. TCRdb redid the calling of the reads with MiXCR, one entry per CDR3 protein. The profile covers a few hundred thousand distinct CDR3 sequences, with 17% appearing a single time and around half taken by the ten largest. Germline lookup yields CDR1 SGHTS and CDR2 YDEGEE. The CDR3 runs to 16 residues. Germline trimming cut 2 bases from V and 8 bases from J; bases unmatched to any gene: 15. The clonotype originates from a human donor in good health (CMV status not recorded). Some clones in this sample may be carry-over from other donors' samples. Source material: CD8+ T cells from PBMCs. The V call is TRBV5-8, the J call TRBJ1-2, with TRBD1 matching 7 bases. The CDR3 sequence is CASSFLTGAALGGYTF. CDR3 coding DNA: TGTGCCAGCAGCTTCCTCACAGGGGCCGCCCTAGGAGGCTACACCTTC.